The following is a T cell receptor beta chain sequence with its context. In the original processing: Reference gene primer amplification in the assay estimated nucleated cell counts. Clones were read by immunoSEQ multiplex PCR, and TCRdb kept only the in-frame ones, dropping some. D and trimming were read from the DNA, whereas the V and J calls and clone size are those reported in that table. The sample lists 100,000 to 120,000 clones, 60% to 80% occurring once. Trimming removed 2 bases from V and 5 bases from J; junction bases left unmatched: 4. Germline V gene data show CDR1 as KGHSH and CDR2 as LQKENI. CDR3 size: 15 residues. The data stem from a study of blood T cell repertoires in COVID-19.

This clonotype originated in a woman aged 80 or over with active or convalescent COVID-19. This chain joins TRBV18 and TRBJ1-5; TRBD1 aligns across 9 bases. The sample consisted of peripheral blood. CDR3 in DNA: TGTGCCAGCTCACCAGGGACAGGGAGTCATCAGCCCCAGCATTTT. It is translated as CASSPGTGSHQPQHF.